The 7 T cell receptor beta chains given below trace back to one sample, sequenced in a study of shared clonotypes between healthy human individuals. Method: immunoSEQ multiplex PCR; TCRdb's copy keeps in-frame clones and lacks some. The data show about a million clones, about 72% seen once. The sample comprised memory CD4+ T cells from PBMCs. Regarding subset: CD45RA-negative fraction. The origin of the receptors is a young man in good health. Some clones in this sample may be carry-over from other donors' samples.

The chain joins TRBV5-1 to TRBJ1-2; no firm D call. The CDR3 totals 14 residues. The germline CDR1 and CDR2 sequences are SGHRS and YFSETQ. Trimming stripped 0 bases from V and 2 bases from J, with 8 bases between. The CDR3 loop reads CASSLDSFNYGYTF. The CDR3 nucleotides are TGCGCCAGCAGCTTGGACAGCTTCAACTATGGCTACACCTTC.

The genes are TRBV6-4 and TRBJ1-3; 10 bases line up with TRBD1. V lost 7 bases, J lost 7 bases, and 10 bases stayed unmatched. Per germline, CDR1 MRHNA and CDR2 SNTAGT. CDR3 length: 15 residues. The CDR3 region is CASTQGDRGRNTIYF. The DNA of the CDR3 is TGTGCCAGCACCCAAGGGGACAGGGGTAGGAACACCATATATTTT.

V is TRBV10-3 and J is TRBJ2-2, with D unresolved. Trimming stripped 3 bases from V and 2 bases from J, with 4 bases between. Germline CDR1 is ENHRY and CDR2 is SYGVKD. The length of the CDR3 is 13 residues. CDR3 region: CAISEANTGELFF. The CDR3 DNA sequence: TGTGCCATCAGTGAAGCCAACACCGGGGAGCTGTTTTTT.

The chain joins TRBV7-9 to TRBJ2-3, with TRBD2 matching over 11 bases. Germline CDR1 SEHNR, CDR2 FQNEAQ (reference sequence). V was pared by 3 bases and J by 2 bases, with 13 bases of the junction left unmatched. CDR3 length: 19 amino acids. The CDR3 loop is CASSFQKPGTSGYTDTQYF. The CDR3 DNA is TGTGCCAGCAGCTTTCAGAAGCCAGGGACTAGCGGTTACACAGATACGCAGTATTTT.

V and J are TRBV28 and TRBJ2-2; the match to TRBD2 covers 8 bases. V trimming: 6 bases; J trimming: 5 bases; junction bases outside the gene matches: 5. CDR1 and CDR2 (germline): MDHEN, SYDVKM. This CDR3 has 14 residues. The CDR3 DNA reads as TGTGCCAGCAGGCCCGCGGGGGGAACCGGGGAGCTGTTTTTT. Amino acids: CASRPAGGTGELFF.

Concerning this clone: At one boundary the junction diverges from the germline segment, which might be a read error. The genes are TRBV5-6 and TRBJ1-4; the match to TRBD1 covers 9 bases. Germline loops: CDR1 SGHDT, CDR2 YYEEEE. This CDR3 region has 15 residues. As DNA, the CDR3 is TGTGCCAGCAGCTGGAGGACAGGGGCTAATGAAAAACTGTTTTTC. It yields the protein CASSWRTGANEKLFF. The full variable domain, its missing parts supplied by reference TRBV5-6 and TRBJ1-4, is DAGVTQSPTHLIKTRGQQVTLRCSPKSGHDTVSWYQQALGQGPQFIFQYYEEEERQRGNFPDRFSGHQFPNYSSELNVNALLLGDSALYLCASSWRTGANEKLFFGSGTQLSVL.

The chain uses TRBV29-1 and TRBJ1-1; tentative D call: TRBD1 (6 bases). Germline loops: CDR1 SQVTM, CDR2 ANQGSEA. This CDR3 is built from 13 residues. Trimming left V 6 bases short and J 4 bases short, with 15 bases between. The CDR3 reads CSVTPGASTEAFF. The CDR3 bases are TGCAGCGTCACTCCGGGGGCCAGCACTGAAGCTTTCTTT. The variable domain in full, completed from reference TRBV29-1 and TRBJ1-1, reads SAVISQKPSRDICQRGTSLTIQCQVDSQVTMMFWYRQQPGQSLTLIATANQGSEATYESGFVIDKFPISRPNLTFSTLTVSNMSPEDSSIYLCSVTPGASTEAFFGQGTRLTVV.